This T cell receptor beta chain was sequenced in a study of beta chain features in type 1 diabetes. Study-wide findings and caveats: Whether TCRB rearrangement is influenced by HLA type went unresolved here. Moderate yet significant TCRB CDR3 shortening was seen in Type 1 diabetes patients in all four CD4+ subsets.

Turning to this clone: Its matching antigen is unknown.

CDR3 size: 17 residues. Losses at the gene ends were 5 bases for V and 0 bases for J; bases not matched to a gene: 10. Germline CDR1 is MNHEY and CDR2 is SMNVEV (reference sequence). Expressed TCRB transcripts were sequenced because the isolated RNA had all been reverse transcribed beforehand. The data were produced by immunoSEQ multiplex PCR, yet TCRdb's version contains in-frame clones alone and is incomplete. Of more than 85,000 clones in the sample, approximately 39% are singletons; the top ten hold around 0.07%. Per donor, one heparinised blood draw averaged about 116 mL. What was sequenced was stem cell memory CD4+ T cells from blood. The receptor's source is a woman in her late teens or twenties in good health. V and J are TRBV27 and TRBJ2-3, with 8 bases fitting TRBD2. CDR3 in amino acids: CASSPRTSSHSTDTQYF. CDR3 in DNA: TGTGCCAGCAGTCCCCGGACTAGCTCACATAGCACAGATACGCAGTATTTT.